This T cell receptor beta chain was captured by sequencing in a study of yellow fever vaccine responses in identical twins. Points from the study as a whole: Among the twins, the vaccine T cell response reportedly seemed partly convergent and partly personalized.

As regards this clonotype: Its target is unknown.

The CDR3 runs 16 residues. Germline V lookup: CDR1 DFQATT, CDR2 SNEGSKA (reference sequence). V was trimmed by 2 bases and J by 4 bases, leaving 18 bases between them. TCRdb re-derived calls from the RT-PCR reads in MiXCR, one entry per CDR3 protein. The sample has roughly 18,000 distinct CDR3 sequences, just over 60% seen once. The sample here was T cells from blood (PBMCs), unsorted or a sorted subset (not recorded which), taken before or after yellow fever vaccination (not recorded which). The TCR sequence derives from a woman younger than 30 who received the yellow fever vaccine. The V and J genes are TRBV20-1 and TRBJ1-5; D remains ambiguous. The CDR3 DNA follows: TGCAGTGCTAGACCTTGGACGGCAGTAGGGAATCAGCCCCAGCATTTT. It yields the protein CSARPWTAVGNQPQHF.